Following are 2 T cell receptor beta chains from one sample sequenced in a study of shared clonotypes between healthy human individuals. Produced via immunoSEQ multiplex PCR; TCRdb's table is partial and in-frame only. The table includes about 510,000 clones, 90% to 96% detected once. Sequenced sample: naive CD4+ T cells sorted from blood. Subset in this sample: CD45RA+ positively selected. The receptors come from a woman aged 25 to 39 in good health.

The chain employs TRBV18 and TRBJ1-1, with D unresolved. The CDR3 sequence is 13 residues long. The germline V and J ends were trimmed by 3 bases and 5 bases, with 10 bases remaining between them. CDR1 is KGHSH and CDR2 is LQKENI in the germline V gene. The chain's CDR3 is CASSPREVTEAFF. The CDR3 DNA reads TGTGCCAGCTCACCTAGGGAGGTGACTGAAGCTTTCTTT.

This chain uses TRBV13 with TRBJ2-2, with a possible D match to TRBD1 (5 bases). Germline CDR1 and CDR2: PRHDT and FYEKMQ (reference sequence). The CDR3 sequence is 17 residues long. Trimming cost V 3 bases and J 3 bases, with 17 bases left between them. CDR3 coding DNA: TGTGCCAGCAGCTTCCATACTTCAACACAGGACACCGGGGAGCTGTTTTTT. Amino acid sequence: CASSFHTSTQDTGELFF.